Reported below is one T cell receptor beta chain. Its antigen remains unidentified. The data derive from a study of cytomegalovirus exposure and HLA in healthy donors. Findings and limits, study-wide: In a later analysis, TCR beta V- and J-gene trimming was associated with a missense DCLRE1C variant. The productive fraction for most TCR beta V segments was about 87% or about 30% in an earlier analysis. Using the classifier, cytomegalovirus status was reportedly diagnosed with high specificity and sensitivity.

It was with 60 Vbeta and 13 Jbeta primers that the PCR ran. Only in-frame clones appear in the TCRdb table, and some are missing; sequencing was by immunoSEQ multiplex PCR. In the table there are about 100,000 clones, over 9% of which are singletons. The CDR3 is 14 amino acids. Germline CDR1 reads SGHTA; CDR2 reads FQGNSA. V was trimmed by 4 bases and J by 10 bases, leaving 18 bases between them. At sampling all donors were nominally healthy, likely with unrecorded immune exposures. The receptor was isolated from a man between 35 and 55 years old in good health and CMV-seropositive. The chain carries TRBV7-2 and TRBJ2-3; D perhaps matches TRBD2 (5 bases). Sequencing was performed on PBMCs. CDR3 sequence (DNA): TGTGCCAGCAGCTCCGGACTCCCTCTAAGAGCGCAGTATTTT. It translates to CASSSGLPLRAQYF.